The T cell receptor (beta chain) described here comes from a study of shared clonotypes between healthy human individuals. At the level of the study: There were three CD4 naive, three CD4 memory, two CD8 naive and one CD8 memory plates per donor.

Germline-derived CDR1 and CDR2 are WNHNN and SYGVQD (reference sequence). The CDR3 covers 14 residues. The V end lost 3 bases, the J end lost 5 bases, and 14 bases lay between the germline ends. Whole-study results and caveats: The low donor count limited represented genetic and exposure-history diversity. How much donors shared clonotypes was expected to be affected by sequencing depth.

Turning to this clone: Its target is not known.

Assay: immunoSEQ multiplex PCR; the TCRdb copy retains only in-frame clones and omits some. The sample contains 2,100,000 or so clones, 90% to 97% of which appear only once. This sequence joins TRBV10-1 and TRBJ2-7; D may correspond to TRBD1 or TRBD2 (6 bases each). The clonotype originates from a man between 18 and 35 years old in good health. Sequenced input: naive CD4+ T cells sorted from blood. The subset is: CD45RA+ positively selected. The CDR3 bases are TGCGCCAGCAGTGAAGGAGGGGGTAGGAACGAGCAGTACTTC. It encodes CASSEGGGRNEQYF.